The clone carrying this TCR beta chain was seen ten or more times. Its cognate antigen is unknown. The sample comes from a study of T-cell reconstitution after alpha-beta-depleted transplantation in children. Notes on the study in general: T-cell counts and diversity at one year post-transplant came mainly from newly produced T cells.

V was trimmed by 2 bases and J by 9 bases, leaving 17 bases between them. The CDR3 has 15 amino acids. The germline V gene encodes CDR1 LGHNA and CDR2 YSLEER. The authors prepared the TCRbeta library with unique molecular identifiers. Each CDR3 protein is one row after TCRdb ran MiXCR on the PCR reads. The sample has a few hundred thousand distinct CDR3 sequences; 7.5% to 9% are singletons. This TCR was sampled from a female patient aged 2-9 years who had a stem cell transplant for Fanconi anemia, so the T cells may come from the graft donor. Sequenced here: peripheral blood, sampled 360 days after TCRalphabeta/CD19-depleted stem cell transplant. V and J are TRBV4-3 and TRBJ2-1; TRBD1 is a possible D gene (5 bases). Written as DNA, the CDR3 is TGCGCCAGCAGCCAAAGGGGCGTAGGGCCGAGTGAGCAGTTCTTC. This encodes CASSQRGVGPSEQFF.